This entry lists 24 T cell receptor beta chains sequenced from one sample in a study of T-cell reconstitution after alpha-beta-depleted transplantation in children. Construction of the TCRbeta library involved unique molecular identifiers. A single record per CDR3 protein comes from TCRdb applying MiXCR to the PCR reads. This table has hundreds of thousands of distinct CDR3 sequences, around a tenth appearing once. The sequenced sample was peripheral blood, obtained 180 days after TCRalphabeta/CD19-depleted stem cell transplant. Receptors were obtained from a male patient between 2 and 10 years old who had a stem cell transplant for chronic granulomatous disease, so the T cells may come from the graft donor.

In this sample, this clonotype turned up once. Since a much larger clone is just one base distant, this may be a read error. V and J are TRBV6-1 and TRBJ2-5, with 9 bases identical to TRBD1. CDR1 and CDR2 (germline): MNHNS, SASEGT. With 11 bases clipped from V and 4 bases from J, the junction kept 8 bases outside the gene matches. This CDR3 contains 13 residues. DNA for the CDR3: TGTGCCGGGAGGGACAGGGCTCGAGAGACCCAGTACTTC. Residues: CAGRDRARETQYF.

This clonotype was seen at least ten times. The chain combines TRBV12-3 or TRBV12-4 with TRBJ2-7, with 7 bases aligning to TRBD1. V was clipped by 4 bases and J by 6 bases; unmatched bases: 18. The length of the CDR3 is 17 residues. The CDR3 DNA is TGTGCCAGCAGTTCAGGCCAGGGGGTAACCGAATTTCTCGAGCAGTACTTC. Translating gives CASSSGQGVTEFLEQYF.

This clonotype was observed at least ten times. The chain uses TRBV7-3 and TRBJ2-2, with D perhaps given as TRBD1 or TRBD2 (5 bases each). CDR1 SGHTA and CDR2 FQGTGA come from the germline V gene. CDR3 length equals 16 residues. Trimming pared 3 bases from V and 2 bases from J, leaving 13 bases between. The CDR3 protein is CASSFLPGPNTGELFF. CDR3 nucleotides: TGTGCCAGCAGCTTCCTCCCGGGACCTAACACCGGGGAGCTGTTTTTT.

In its sample, this clonotype was seen many times. V gene TRBV29-1 combines with J gene TRBJ2-7; no definite D call. The CDR3 length is 14 residues. Germline V gives CDR1 SQVTM, CDR2 ANQGSEA. Trimming pared 4 bases from V and 2 bases from J, leaving 15 bases between. The CDR3 nucleotides are TGCAGCGTTGGAAACCCCAAACCAACCTACGAGCAGTACTTC. Protein product: CSVGNPKPTYEQYF.

This clonotype was seen many times. The chain has TRBV4-3 and TRBJ1-1; D not resolved. Trimming took 3 bases from V and 0 from J, leaving 11 bases between them. CDR1 and CDR2 from the germline V gene are LGHNA and YSLEER. The CDR3 totals 15 residues. The CDR3 protein is CASSQAGHLNTEAFF. The CDR3 DNA sequence: TGCGCCAGCAGCCAGGCTGGGCATTTGAACACTGAAGCTTTCTTT.

This clonotype was seen repeatedly, ten times or more. J is TRBJ1-1 and V is TRBV12-3 or TRBV12-4, with D unresolved. Trimming took 5 bases from V and 8 from J, leaving 9 bases between them. The CDR3 is made up of 11 amino acids. This chain's CDR3 is CASSLQQEAFF. CDR3 bases: TGTGCCAGCAGTCTGCAGCAAGAAGCTTTCTTT.

In this sample, this clonotype turned up many times. The chain is built from TRBV24-1 and TRBJ2-1; 7 bases are shared with TRBD1. The CDR3 extends over 15 amino acids. The V gene end was trimmed by 0 bases and the J gene end by 4 bases; junction bases not matched to a gene: 2. Per the germline V gene, CDR1 is KGHDR and CDR2 is SFDVKD. The CDR3 protein is CATSDLGQEYNEQFF. CDR3 coding DNA: TGTGCCACCAGTGATTTGGGACAGGAGTACAATGAGCAGTTCTTC.

The J gene is TRBJ2-7, the V gene TRBV23-1, with a tentative D call TRBD1 (6 bases). TRBV23-1 is known as an ORF, though its function is uncertain. This CDR3 spans 12 amino acids. Trimming stripped 1 base from V and 8 bases from J, with 9 bases between. CDR3 nucleotide sequence: TGCGCCAGCAGTCAATTTAGGGACAAGCAGTACTTC. Its protein product is CASSQFRDKQYF.

This clonotype was counted at least ten times. The rearrangement links TRBV7-3 to TRBJ2-1; 9 bases match TRBD1. The CDR3 length is 15 residues. The junction had 11 bases not matched to a gene; V was cut back by 5 bases and J by 9 bases. Germline V gives CDR1 SGHTA, CDR2 FQGTGA. This CDR3 reads CASSRRTGVIGEQFF. Here the CDR3 DNA reads TGTGCCAGCAGCCGAAGGACAGGGGTCATTGGTGAGCAGTTCTTC.

This clonotype was recorded only once. The rearrangement uses TRBV4-2 and TRBJ2-7; D remains ambiguous. Germline V CDR1 and CDR2: LGHNA, YNFKEQ. The CDR3 contains 13 residues. V lost 4 bases, J lost 3 bases, and 10 bases lay in between. The CDR3 loop is CASSPGIFYEQYF. CDR3 nucleotide sequence: TGTGCCAGCAGCCCTGGGATTTTCTACGAGCAGTACTTC.

Ten or more counts support this clonotype. The chain is built from TRBV4-2 and TRBJ2-7, with 7 nucleotides matching TRBD2. This CDR3 is built from 14 residues. From germline, CDR1 is LGHNA and CDR2 YNFKEQ. V trimming: 1 base; J trimming: 5 bases; junction bases outside the gene matches: 5. In DNA form, the CDR3 reads TGTGCCAGCAGCCAAGTGGCGGGAGCCCACGAGCAGTACTTC. Encoded protein: CASSQVAGAHEQYF.

The sample holds many counts of this clonotype. The chain couples TRBV27 to TRBJ1-4; D not certain. Germline V gives CDR1 MNHEY, CDR2 SMNVEV (reference sequence). Trimming left V 2 bases short and J 2 bases short, with 12 bases between. The CDR3 is 16 amino acids. The chain's CDR3 is CASSLTKWRTNEKLFF. For the CDR3, the DNA is TGTGCCAGCAGTTTAACCAAGTGGCGGACTAATGAAAAACTGTTTTTT.

This clonotype was observed at least ten times. The rearrangement links TRBV7-8 to TRBJ2-2; no reliable D call. The V and J ends lost 2 bases and 1 base respectively, with 11 bases between them. The CDR3 is made up of 16 amino acids. Per the germline V gene, CDR1 is SGHVS and CDR2 is FQNEAQ. The CDR3 DNA reads as TGTGCCAGCAGCTTACGGCAGGTGATGAACACCGGGGAGCTGTTTTTT. Protein sequence: CASSLRQVMNTGELFF.

This clonotype was counted ten times or more. This sequence joins TRBV6-1 and TRBJ2-1; 9 nucleotides match TRBD1. The germline CDR1 and CDR2 sequences are MNHNS and SASEGT. The CDR3 runs 15 residues. The J segment lost 2 bases and the V segment lost 5 bases, leaving 4 bases of the junction unmatched. The CDR3 spells CASSRRTGAYNEQFF. CDR3 bases: TGTGCCAGCAGTCGTCGGACAGGGGCCTACAATGAGCAGTTCTTC.

This clonotype was counted ten times or more. The chain uses TRBV6-5 and TRBJ2-1; D unclear. This CDR3 comprises 14 residues. Germline loops: CDR1 MNHEY, CDR2 SVGAGI. Between the trimmed V and J ends, which lost 3 bases and 5 bases, there was a span of 11 bases. DNA for the CDR3: TGTGCCAGCAGTTATGGGCGGACGAACAATGAGCAGTTCTTC. It yields the protein CASSYGRTNNEQFF.

The genes are TRBV30 and TRBJ2-6; maybe TRBD1 (6 bases). Looked up from germline, CDR1 is GTSNPN and CDR2 is SVGIG (reference sequence). Between the trimmed V and J ends, which lost 0 bases and 0 bases, there was a span of 6 bases. The length of the CDR3 is 15 residues. The CDR3 spells CAWSVRGSGANVLTF. CDR3 bases: TGTGCCTGGAGTGTCAGGGGCTCTGGGGCCAACGTCCTGACTTTC.

This rearrangement joins TRBV19 to TRBJ1-2; TRBD1 matches 11 bases. The V and J ends lost 5 bases and 4 bases, in that order; junction bases with no gene match: 6. Looked up from germline, CDR1 is LNHDA and CDR2 is SQIVND (reference sequence). This CDR3 comprises 15 residues. DNA of the CDR3: TGTGCCAGTAGTGCTGGACAGGGGGCGGTCTATGGCTACACCTTC. Amino acid sequence: CASSAGQGAVYGYTF.

This clonotype was observed at least ten times. V is TRBV5-1 and J is TRBJ2-7, with D tentatively TRBD1 (6 bases). Trimming took off 4 bases at V and 0 bases at J, with 23 bases between the two ends. The CDR3 sequence is 18 residues long. Germline V CDR1 and CDR2: SGHRS, YFSETQ. The CDR3 spells CASSLIIYRDTASYEQYF. The CDR3 DNA reads TGCGCCAGCAGCCTTATAATCTACCGGGACACCGCCTCCTACGAGCAGTACTTC.

This clonotype came up many times. This sequence joins TRBV12-3 or TRBV12-4 and TRBJ2-1; D unresolved. The CDR3 has 14 residues. V shed 5 bases and J shed 7 bases, with 15 bases lying between them. The CDR3 protein is CASSIGRVKNEQFF. The DNA of the CDR3 is TGTGCCAGCAGTATCGGACGGGTTAAGAATGAGCAGTTCTTC.

The sample holds many counts of this clonotype. The V and J genes are TRBV4-2 and TRBJ2-7; 11 bases align to TRBD2. CDR3 length: 16 amino acids. V lost 4 bases, J lost 0 bases, and 5 bases stayed unmatched. Germline V gene lookup returns CDR1 LGHNA and CDR2 YNFKEQ. The CDR3, as DNA: TGTGCCAGCAGCCCGTCTACTAGCGGGGGCTCCTACGAGCAGTACTTC. This translates into CASSPSTSGGSYEQYF.

This clonotype was seen repeatedly, ten times or more. The chain links TRBV24-1 to TRBJ2-2; D gene unclear. The CDR3 consists of 15 residues. Germline V CDR1 and CDR2: KGHDR, SFDVKD. V lost 2 bases, J lost 0 bases, and 6 bases lay in between. The CDR3 nucleotides are TGTGCCACCAGTGATTGGGATACGAACACCGGGGAGCTGTTTTTT. This gives the protein CATSDWDTNTGELFF.

This clonotype was counted ten times or more. This chain uses TRBV2 with TRBJ2-1; D tentatively reads TRBD1 or TRBD2 (5 bases each). This CDR3 region has 12 residues. Trimming left V 7 bases short and J 8 bases short, with 12 bases between. The germline CDR1 and CDR2 sequences are SNHLY and FYNNEI. The DNA for the CDR3 is TGTGCCAGCACCCGGGACGCGGATGAGCAGTTCTTC. Its protein is CASTRDADEQFF.

At least ten counts were recorded for this clonotype. V and J are TRBV4-1 and TRBJ2-7; TRBD1 agrees at 10 bases. The CDR3 is made up of 18 amino acids. Germline-derived CDR1 and CDR2 are MGHRA and YSYEKL. Trimming removed 0 bases from V and 4 bases from J; junction bases left unmatched: 12. In nucleotides, the CDR3 is TGCGCCAGCAGCCAAGACCTTCATCGAGGGACAGGGGAGTACGAGCAGTACTTC. Amino acids: CASSQDLHRGTGEYEQYF.

This clonotype was detected many times. V gene TRBV12-3 or TRBV12-4 combines with J gene TRBJ1-2, with D possibly being TRBD1 (5 bases). This CDR3 comprises 15 residues. Trimming removed 6 bases at V and 2 bases at J, with 16 bases between. This CDR3 is CASSLSGTGNYGYTF. CDR3 sequence (DNA): TGTGCCAGCAGCCTAAGCGGGACGGGAAACTATGGCTACACCTTC.